This TCR beta chain comes out of a study of cytomegalovirus exposure and HLA in healthy donors. Study-wide points: Roughly even sequencing depth across donors was the assumption behind the presence/absence analyses. Associated with cytomegalovirus, according to the listing, were some 180 TCR beta chains.

With regard to this clone: The antigen remains undetermined.

The PCR employed 60 Vbeta primers together with 13 Jbeta primers. In the authors' workflow: Roughly 11 million of the approximately 80 million unique TCR beta chains counted in a later analysis were shared. TCRdb's table, derived via immunoSEQ multiplex PCR, lists solely in-frame clones and lacks some. V, J and clone size are taken as reported in that table, and D and trimming were inferred from the DNA itself. The sample has about 100,000 clones; roughly three quarters are singletons. This CDR3 is 15 amino acids long. Germline V gene sequence: CDR1 LNHDA, CDR2 SQIVND (reference sequence). Trimming pared 0 bases from V and 5 bases from J, leaving 13 bases between.

The chain employs TRBV19 and TRBJ2-5, with D unclear. The TCR originated in a woman between 50 and 59 years old in good health and CMV-seropositive. Sample: PBMCs. CDR3 residues: CASSIDPLPMETQYF. In nucleotides, the CDR3 is TGTGCCAGTAGTATAGATCCCCTCCCTATGGAGACCCAGTACTTC.